This T cell receptor (beta chain) came from a study of T cell repertoires in cytomegalovirus infection (dated by TCRdb to between 2019 and 2020). A note on the overall study: Donor HLA type was relevant to the analysis, because carriage of CMV infection together with the matching HLA type was indicated by public TCR beta signatures.

This sample was sequenced with an Illumina HiSeq 1500. Through fastp at Q25 and MiXCR, TCRdb rebuilt clones from the public reads, retaining in-frame beta chains. Identical CDR3 protein sequences are pooled into one entry, listed with their most common genes and DNA. The sample profile shows 90,000 to 130,000 distinct CDR3 sequences; roughly a tenth of them were found once. The leading ten clones occupy about 32% of the sample. The germline V gene specifies MNHNS as CDR1 and SASEGT as CDR2. The CDR3, cysteine through phenylalanine, is 15 amino acids long. Only CDR3 DNA remains: 45 bases, in frame from the first base. V drops 5 bases and J drops 5 bases, leaving 16 bases in between. The sample holds many counts of this clonotype. Its binding antigen is unknown. One base away there is no much larger clone; base qualities are not given. Broader findings and caveats from the paper: Cumulative frequency of public TCR beta family members discriminated carriers of CMV infection plus the relevant HLA type in this cohort and an independent approximately 350-donor cohort. The ex vivo response was dominated by HLA-C-restricted CMV-specific TCR beta clonotypes, which also provided the single most frequent clonotype in two of eight donors.

The sample was PBMCs, sequenced either directly or after in vitro stimulation (not recorded which). This TCR derives from a human donor in good health (CMV status not recorded). Some clones in this sample may be carry-over from other donors' samples. The sequence joins TRBV6-1 to TRBJ1-5; the best D guess is TRBD1, with 5 bases matching. Here the CDR3 is given as CASSPRDSFDQPQHF. The DNA is as follows: TGTGCCAGCAGTCCCCGTGACAGCTTTGATCAGCCCCAGCATTTT.